This TCR beta chain was captured by sequencing in a study of cytomegalovirus exposure and HLA in healthy donors. PCR primers comprised 60 Vbeta and 13 Jbeta primers. TCRdb keeps only in-frame clones here, not all; method: immunoSEQ multiplex PCR. The sample's table shows some 200,000 clones. Germline values: CDR1 SNHLY, CDR2 FYNNEI. CDR3 size: 14 residues. General observations from the study: What was likely a sequencing artifact was a cluster of highly shared sequence variants. In an earlier analysis, in some 500 donors, most V segments appeared productive either ~87% or ~30% of the time.

A note on this clone: Its matching antigen is unknown. A junction boundary mismatches the germline segment, possibly from a read error.

This receptor was taken from a young man in good health and CMV-seronegative. Specimen: PBMCs. This sequence joins TRBV2 and TRBJ2-7; 10 bases map to TRBD2. In DNA, the CDR3 is TGTGCCAGCAGTGAAGGGACTAGCGGCTACGAGCACGGCTTC. This gives the protein CASSEGTSGYEHGF.